The TCR beta chain under discussion was sequenced for a study of control samples from healthy donors and cancer patients. Profiling relied on immunoSEQ multiplex PCR, and the TCRdb table lists in-frame clones only, not all of them. This sample yields tens of thousands of clones, of which about 87% are seen a single time; approximately 15% belongs to the top ten. This CDR3 is 13 amino acids long. The germline gives CDR1 SGDLS, CDR2 YYNGEE. V lost 4 bases and J lost 4; bases outside the gene matches: 4. The chain carries TRBV9 and TRBJ1-2, with 7 bases identical to TRBD1. This receptor was identified in a woman in her seventies in good health. The sequenced sample was blood. CDR3 loop: CASSLTGVYGYTF. The CDR3, as DNA: TGTGCCAGCAGCTTAACAGGGGTCTATGGCTACACCTTC.